This TCR beta chain was sequenced in a study of cytomegalovirus exposure and HLA in healthy donors. Findings of the study overall: One variant, a missense change in DCLRE1C, was linked in a later analysis to TCR beta V- and J-gene trimming. HLA alleles were associated with 15,000 to 20,000 TCR beta sequences in a later analysis at 0.05 false discovery rate.

Donors were nominally healthy when sampled, though unrecorded immune exposures were likely. 60 Vbeta and 13 Jbeta primers were used in PCR. Method: immunoSEQ multiplex PCR; TCRdb's copy keeps in-frame clones and lacks some. Of fewer than 250,000 clones in the sample, about 85% were seen once. With regard to this clone: The antigen is undetermined.

The V end was cut by 1 base, the J end by 4 bases, with 13 bases between. The CDR3 sequence is 15 residues long. The germline gives CDR1 SGHDN, CDR2 FVKESK. The sequencing sample was made of PBMCs. This chain joins TRBV14 and TRBJ1-1; no reliable D call. The receptor's source is a human donor in good health. CDR3 amino acids: CASSQGTSAGTEAFF. The CDR3 nucleotides are TGTGCCAGCAGCCAAGGAACCTCCGCGGGCACTGAAGCTTTCTTT.